The clone carrying this TCR beta chain has more than one count but fewer than ten. Its antigen is undetermined. The sample has other DNA sequences that encode this CDR3 too. The V gene's germline CDR1 is SGHRS and CDR2 YFSETQ. Trimming took 0 bases from V and 0 from J, leaving 3 bases between them. This CDR3 region has 13 residues. Reverse transcription of all isolated RNA meant that expressed TCRB transcripts were sequenced. Assay: immunoSEQ multiplex PCR; the TCRdb copy retains only in-frame clones and omits some. The table lists nearly 350,000 clones, around 9.3% of them singletons. The entry originates in a study of beta chain features in type 1 diabetes. Study-wide results and caveats: There was a moderate but significant shortening of TCRB CDR3s in all four CD4+ subsets of Type 1 diabetes patients.

This chain links TRBV5-1 with TRBJ1-1; D unresolved. The receptor was derived from a man younger than 40 with type 1 diabetes. Sequencing was performed on central memory CD4+ T cells from blood. The CDR3 reads CASSLGVNTEAFF. Here the CDR3 DNA reads TGCGCCAGCAGCTTGGGAGTGAACACTGAAGCTTTCTTT.